This is a list of T cell receptor beta chains from one sample in a study of cytomegalovirus exposure and HLA in healthy donors. Assay: immunoSEQ multiplex PCR; the TCRdb copy retains only in-frame clones and omits some. Here the sample spans 120,000 or so clones, roughly 86% being singletons. Specimen: PBMCs. These TCRs come from a man younger than 35 in good health and CMV-seronegative. Both conserved end residues are trimmed from each CDR3. Not all rows give a size; the values are once, few, many and, for expanded clones, a class.

clone size	V gene	J gene	CDR3 protein
-	TRBV2	TRBJ1-2	ASRDRRLSYGYT
-	TRBV19	TRBJ1-6	ASSITVGALNSPLH
-	TRBV27	TRBJ1-1	ASSLGWAGRSTEAF
-	TRBV11-2	TRBJ1-6	ASSLLMGTSGH
-	TRBV18	TRBJ2-7	ASSPPGTSYEQY
-	TRBV2	TRBJ1-2	ASKTDRGRVKGYT
-	TRBV6-1	TRBJ1-6	ASSAGQGRASPLH
-	TRBV19	TRBJ2-7	ASSTAALGMGYEQY
once	TRBV7-3	TRBJ2-3	ASSPRGSGGADTQY
-	TRBV4-3	TRBJ2-7	ASSPVVSSYEQY
once	TRBV7-2	TRBJ2-5	ASSLENWGGETQY
few	TRBV14	TRBJ1-1	ASRLGTGGTEAF
once	TRBV5-4	TRBJ1-3	ASSFTGTGGNTIY
-	TRBV2	TRBJ2-1	ASSELLGTEYNEQF
-	TRBV5-1	TRBJ1-3	ASSPGQGGNTIY
-	TRBV25-1	TRBJ1-6	ASRDSASPLH